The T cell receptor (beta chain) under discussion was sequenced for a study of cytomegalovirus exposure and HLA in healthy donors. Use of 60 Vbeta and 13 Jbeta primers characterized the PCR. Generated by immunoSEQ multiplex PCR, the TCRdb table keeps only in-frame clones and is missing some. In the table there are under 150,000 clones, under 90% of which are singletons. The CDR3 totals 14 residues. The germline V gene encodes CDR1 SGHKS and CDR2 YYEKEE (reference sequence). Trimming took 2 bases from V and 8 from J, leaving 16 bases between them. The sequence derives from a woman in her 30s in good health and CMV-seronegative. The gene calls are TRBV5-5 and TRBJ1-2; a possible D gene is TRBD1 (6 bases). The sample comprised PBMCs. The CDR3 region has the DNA TGTGCCAGCAGCTTCCGCCCAGAAACAGGGGGCTACACCTTC. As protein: CASSFRPETGGYTF.